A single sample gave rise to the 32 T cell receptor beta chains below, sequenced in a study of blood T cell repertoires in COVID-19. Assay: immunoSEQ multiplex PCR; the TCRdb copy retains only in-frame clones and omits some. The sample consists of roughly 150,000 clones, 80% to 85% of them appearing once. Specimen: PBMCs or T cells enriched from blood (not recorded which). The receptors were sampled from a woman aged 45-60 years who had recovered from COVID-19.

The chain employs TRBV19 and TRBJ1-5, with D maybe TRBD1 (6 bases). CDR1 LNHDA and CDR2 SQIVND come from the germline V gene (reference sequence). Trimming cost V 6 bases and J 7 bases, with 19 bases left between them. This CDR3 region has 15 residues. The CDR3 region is CASSRRTVQEQPQHF. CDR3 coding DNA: TGTGCCAGTAGCCGCCGGACAGTCCAAGAACAGCCCCAGCATTTT.

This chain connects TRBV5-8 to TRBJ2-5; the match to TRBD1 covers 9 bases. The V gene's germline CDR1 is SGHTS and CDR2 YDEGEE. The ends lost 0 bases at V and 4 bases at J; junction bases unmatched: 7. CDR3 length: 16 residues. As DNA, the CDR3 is TGTGCCAGCAGCTTGGGACAGGGGGGGATAGGAGAGACCCAGTACTTC. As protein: CASSLGQGGIGETQYF.

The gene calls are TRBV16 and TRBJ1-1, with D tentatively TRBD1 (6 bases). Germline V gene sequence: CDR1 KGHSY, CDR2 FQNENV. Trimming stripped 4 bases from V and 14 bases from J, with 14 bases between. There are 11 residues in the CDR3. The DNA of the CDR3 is TGTGCCAGCAGCCCAGGGGTATTGGCCTTCTTT. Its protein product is CASSPGVLAFF.

CDR3 bases: TGTGCCAGCAGCGTAGCTGCGGGACTAGCGGGATATGAGCAGTTCTTC. As protein: CASSVAAGLAGYEQFF. The rearrangement joins TRBV9 to TRBJ2-1; 13 bases agree with TRBD2. Unmatched junction bases numbered 5, after V lost 0 bases and J lost 8 bases. The CDR3 totals 16 residues. In germline, CDR1 is SGDLS, CDR2 YYNGEE.

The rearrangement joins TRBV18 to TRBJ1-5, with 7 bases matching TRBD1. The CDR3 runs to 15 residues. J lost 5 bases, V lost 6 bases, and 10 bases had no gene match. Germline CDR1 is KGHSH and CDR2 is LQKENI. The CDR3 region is CASSPRTGEDQPQHF. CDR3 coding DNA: TGTGCCAGCTCCCCTCGGACAGGAGAGGATCAGCCCCAGCATTTT. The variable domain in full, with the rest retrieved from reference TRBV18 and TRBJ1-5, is NAGVMQNPRHLVRRRGQEARLRCSPMKGHSHVYWYRQLPEEGLKFMVYLQKENIIDESGMPKERFSAEFPKEGPSILRIQQVVRGDSAAYFCASSPRTGEDQPQHFGDGTRLSIL.

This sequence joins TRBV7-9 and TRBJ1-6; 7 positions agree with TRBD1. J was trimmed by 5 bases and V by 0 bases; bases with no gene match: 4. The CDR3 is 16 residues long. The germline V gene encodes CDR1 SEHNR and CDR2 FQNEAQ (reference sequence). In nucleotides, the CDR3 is TGTGCCAGCAGCTTAGCCACAGGGGCCGATAATTCACCCCTCCACTTT. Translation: CASSLATGADNSPLHF.

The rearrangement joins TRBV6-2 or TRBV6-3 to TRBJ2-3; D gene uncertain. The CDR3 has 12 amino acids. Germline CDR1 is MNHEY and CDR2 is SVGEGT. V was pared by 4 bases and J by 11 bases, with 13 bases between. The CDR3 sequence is CASSSDTPQQYF. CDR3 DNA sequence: TGTGCCAGCAGTTCCGACACACCTCAGCAGTATTTT.

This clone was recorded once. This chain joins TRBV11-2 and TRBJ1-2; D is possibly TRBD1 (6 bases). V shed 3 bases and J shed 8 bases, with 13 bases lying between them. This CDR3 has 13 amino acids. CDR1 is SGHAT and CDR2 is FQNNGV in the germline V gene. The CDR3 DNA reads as TGTGCCAGCAGCTTGGTTAAGGGGGAAGGCTACACCTTC. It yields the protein CASSLVKGEGYTF.

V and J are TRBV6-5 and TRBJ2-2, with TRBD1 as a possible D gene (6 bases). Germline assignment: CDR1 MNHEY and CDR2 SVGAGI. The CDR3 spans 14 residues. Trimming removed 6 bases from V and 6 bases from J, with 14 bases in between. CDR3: CASRSQGFPGELFF. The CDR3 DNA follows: TGTGCCAGCAGATCACAGGGTTTCCCCGGGGAGCTGTTTTTT.

CDR3 sequence: CASSLQGGYTF. The CDR3 DNA sequence: TGTGCCAGCAGTCTACAGGGTGGCTACACCTTC. The V gene is TRBV7-9, the J gene TRBJ1-2; perhaps TRBD1 as D (6 bases). Trimming stripped 6 bases from V and 7 bases from J, with 9 bases between. In germline, CDR1 is SEHNR, CDR2 FQNEAQ (reference sequence). The CDR3 is 11 residues long.

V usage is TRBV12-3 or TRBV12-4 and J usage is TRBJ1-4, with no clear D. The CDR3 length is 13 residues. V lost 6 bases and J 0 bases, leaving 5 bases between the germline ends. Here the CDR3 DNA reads TGTGCCAGCAGGGCCGCAACTAATGAAAAACTGTTTTTT. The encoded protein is CASRAATNEKLFF.

The CDR3 loop reads CASSLPVLRTASYEQYF. In DNA, the CDR3 is TGTGCCAGCAGCCTCCCCGTTTTAAGGACTGCTTCCTACGAGCAGTACTTC. The chain combines TRBV6-2 or TRBV6-3 with TRBJ2-7; the D gene is possibly TRBD2 (5 bases). The CDR3 runs 17 residues. From germline, CDR1 is MNHEY and CDR2 SVGEGT. Trimming left V 6 bases short and J 1 base short, with 22 bases between.

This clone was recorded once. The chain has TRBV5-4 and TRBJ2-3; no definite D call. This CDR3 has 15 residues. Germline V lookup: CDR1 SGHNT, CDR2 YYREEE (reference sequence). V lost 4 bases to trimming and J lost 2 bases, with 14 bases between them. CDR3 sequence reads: CASSPTSLPTDTQYF. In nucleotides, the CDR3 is TGTGCCAGCAGCCCGACATCTCTTCCCACAGATACGCAGTATTTT.

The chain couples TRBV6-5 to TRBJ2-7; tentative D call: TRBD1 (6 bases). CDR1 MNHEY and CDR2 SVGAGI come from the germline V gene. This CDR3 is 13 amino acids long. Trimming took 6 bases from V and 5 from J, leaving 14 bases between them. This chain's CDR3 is CASSRDRLDEQYF. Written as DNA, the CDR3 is TGTGCCAGCAGCCGCGACAGGCTGGACGAGCAGTACTTC.

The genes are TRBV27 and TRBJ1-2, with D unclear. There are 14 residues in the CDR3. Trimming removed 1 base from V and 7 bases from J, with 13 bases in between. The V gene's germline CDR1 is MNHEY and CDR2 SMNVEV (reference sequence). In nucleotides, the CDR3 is TGTGCCAGCAGTTTATACCCGACTGGCGTTGGCTACACCTTC. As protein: CASSLYPTGVGYTF.

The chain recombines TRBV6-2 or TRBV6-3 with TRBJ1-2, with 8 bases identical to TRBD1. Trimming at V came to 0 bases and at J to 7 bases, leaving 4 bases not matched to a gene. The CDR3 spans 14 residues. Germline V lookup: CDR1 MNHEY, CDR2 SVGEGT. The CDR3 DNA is TGTGCCAGCAGTTACTCCAGGACAGGGAGTGGCTACACCTTC. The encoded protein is CASSYSRTGSGYTF.

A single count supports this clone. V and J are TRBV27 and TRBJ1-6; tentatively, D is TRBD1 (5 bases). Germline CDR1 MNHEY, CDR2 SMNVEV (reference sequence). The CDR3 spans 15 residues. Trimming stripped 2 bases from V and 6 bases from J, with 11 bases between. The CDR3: CASSLVGGGNSPLHF. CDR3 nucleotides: TGTGCCAGCAGTTTAGTGGGGGGAGGTAATTCACCCCTCCACTTT.

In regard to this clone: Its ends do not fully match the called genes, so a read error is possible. As DNA, the CDR3 is TGTGCTAGCAGCTTTAGCAGCGGCACCGGGGAGCTGTTTTTT. It is translated as CASSFSSGTGELFF. The chain is built from TRBV7-7 and TRBJ2-2, with a tentative D call TRBD2 (5 bases). Germline V gene sequence: CDR1 SSHAT, CDR2 FNYEAQ (reference sequence). The CDR3 is made up of 14 amino acids.

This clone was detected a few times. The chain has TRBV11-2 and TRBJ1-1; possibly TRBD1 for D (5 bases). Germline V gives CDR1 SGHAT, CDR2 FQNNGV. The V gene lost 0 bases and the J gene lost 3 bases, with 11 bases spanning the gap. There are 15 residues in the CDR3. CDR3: CASSLDPGGDTEAFF. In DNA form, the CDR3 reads TGTGCCAGCAGCTTAGATCCGGGAGGGGACACTGAAGCTTTCTTT. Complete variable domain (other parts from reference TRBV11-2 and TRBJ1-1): EAGVAQSPRYKIIEKRQSVAFWCNPISGHATLYWYQQILGQGPKLLIQFQNNGVVDDSQLPKDRFSAERLKGVDSTLKIQPAKLEDSAVYLCASSLDPGGDTEAFFGQGTRLTVV.

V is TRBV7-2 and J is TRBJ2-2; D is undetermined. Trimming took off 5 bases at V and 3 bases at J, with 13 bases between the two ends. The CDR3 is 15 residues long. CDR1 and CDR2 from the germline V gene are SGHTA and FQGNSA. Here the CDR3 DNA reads TGTGCCAGCAGCACAAAGAACAGCTACACCGGGGAGCTGTTTTTT. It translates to CASSTKNSYTGELFF. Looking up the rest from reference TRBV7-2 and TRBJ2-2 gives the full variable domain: GAGVSQSPSNKVTEKGKDVELRCDPISGHTALYWYRQSLGQGLEFLIYFQGNSAPDKSGLPSDRFSAERTGGSVSTLTIQRTQQEDSAVYLCASSTKNSYTGELFFGEGSRLTVL.

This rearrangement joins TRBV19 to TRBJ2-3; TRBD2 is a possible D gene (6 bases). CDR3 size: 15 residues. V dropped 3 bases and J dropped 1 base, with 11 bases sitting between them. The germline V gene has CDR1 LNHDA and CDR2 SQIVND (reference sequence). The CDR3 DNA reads TGTGCCAGTAGTATCGGGGGTAAGGGCACAGATACGCAGTATTTT. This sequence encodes CASSIGGKGTDTQYF. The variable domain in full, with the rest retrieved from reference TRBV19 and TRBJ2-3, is DGGITQSPKYLFRKEGQNVTLSCEQNLNHDAMYWYRQDPGQGLRLIYYSQIVNDFQKGDIAEGYSVSREKKESFPLTVTSAQKNPTAFYLCASSIGGKGTDTQYFGPGTRLTVL.

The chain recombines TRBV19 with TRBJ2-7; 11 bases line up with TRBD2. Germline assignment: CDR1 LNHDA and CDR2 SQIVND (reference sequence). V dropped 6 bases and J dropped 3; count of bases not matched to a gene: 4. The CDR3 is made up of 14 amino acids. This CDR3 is CASRPGLAGYEQYF. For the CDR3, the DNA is TGTGCCAGTAGGCCTGGACTAGCGGGCTACGAGCAGTACTTC.

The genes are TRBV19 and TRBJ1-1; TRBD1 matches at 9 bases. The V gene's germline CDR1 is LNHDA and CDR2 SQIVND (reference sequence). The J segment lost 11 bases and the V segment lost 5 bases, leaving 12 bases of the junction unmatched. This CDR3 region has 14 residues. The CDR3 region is CASSEDRGSSWAFF. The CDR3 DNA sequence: TGTGCCAGTAGTGAGGACAGGGGATCCTCGTGGGCTTTCTTT.

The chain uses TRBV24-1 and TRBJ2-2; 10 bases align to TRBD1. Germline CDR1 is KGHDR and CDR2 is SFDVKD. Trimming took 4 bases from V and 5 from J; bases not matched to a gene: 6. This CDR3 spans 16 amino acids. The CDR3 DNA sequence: TGTGCCACCAGTGACCCGACAGGGGGCGGAACCGGGGAGCTGTTTTTT. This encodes CATSDPTGGGTGELFF.

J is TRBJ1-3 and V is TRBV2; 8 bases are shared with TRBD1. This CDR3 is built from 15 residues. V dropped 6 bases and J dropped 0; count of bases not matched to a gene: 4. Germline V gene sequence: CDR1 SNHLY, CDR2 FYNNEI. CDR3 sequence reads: CASSAQGASGNTIYF. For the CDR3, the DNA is TGTGCCAGCAGCGCCCAGGGGGCCTCTGGAAACACCATATATTTT.

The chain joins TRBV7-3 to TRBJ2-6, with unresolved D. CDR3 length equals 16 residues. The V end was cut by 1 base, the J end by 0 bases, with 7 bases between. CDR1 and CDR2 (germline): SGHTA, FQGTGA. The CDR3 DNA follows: TGTGCCAGCAGCTTAAACCCGGGCTCTGGGGCCAACGTCCTGACTTTC. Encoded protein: CASSLNPGSGANVLTF.

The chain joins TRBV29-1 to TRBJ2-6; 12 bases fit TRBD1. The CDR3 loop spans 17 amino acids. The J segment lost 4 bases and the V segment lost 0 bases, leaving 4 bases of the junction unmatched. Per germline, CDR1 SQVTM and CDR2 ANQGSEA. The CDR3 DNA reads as TGCAGCGTTGAAGAGGGACAGGGGGCAAGGGGGGCCAACGTCCTGACTTTC. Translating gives CSVEEGQGARGANVLTF.

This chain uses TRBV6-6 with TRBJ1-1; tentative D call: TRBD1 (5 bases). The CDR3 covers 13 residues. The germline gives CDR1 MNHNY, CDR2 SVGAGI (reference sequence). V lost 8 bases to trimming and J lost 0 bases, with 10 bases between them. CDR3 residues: CASSEGVNTEAFF. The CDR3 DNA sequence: TGTGCCAGCTCGGAAGGGGTGAACACTGAAGCTTTCTTT.

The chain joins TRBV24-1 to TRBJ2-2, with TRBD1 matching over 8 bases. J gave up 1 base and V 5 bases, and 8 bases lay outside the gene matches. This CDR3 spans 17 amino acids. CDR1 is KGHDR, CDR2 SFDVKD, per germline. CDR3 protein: CATSAAGQGVNTGELFF. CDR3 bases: TGTGCCACCAGTGCTGCCGGACAGGGCGTGAACACCGGGGAGCTGTTTTTT.

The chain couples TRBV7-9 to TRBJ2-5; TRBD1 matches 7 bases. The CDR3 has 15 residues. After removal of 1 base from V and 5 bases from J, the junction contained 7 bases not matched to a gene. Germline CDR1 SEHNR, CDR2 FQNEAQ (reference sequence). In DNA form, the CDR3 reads TGTGCCAGCAGCTTAGAGCAAGGGGGCGGGGAGACCCAGTACTTC. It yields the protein CASSLEQGGGETQYF.

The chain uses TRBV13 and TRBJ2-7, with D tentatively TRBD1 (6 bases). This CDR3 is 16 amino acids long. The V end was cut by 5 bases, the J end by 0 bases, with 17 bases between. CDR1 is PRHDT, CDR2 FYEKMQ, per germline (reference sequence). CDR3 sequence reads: CASSRVRDIPSYEQYF. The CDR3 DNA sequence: TGTGCCAGCAGCCGGGTCCGGGACATCCCCTCCTACGAGCAGTACTTC.

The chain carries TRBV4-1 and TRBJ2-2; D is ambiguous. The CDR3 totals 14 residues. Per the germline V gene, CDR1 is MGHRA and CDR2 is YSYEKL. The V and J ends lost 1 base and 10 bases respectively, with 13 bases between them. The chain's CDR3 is CASSQAPGMKELFF. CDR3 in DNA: TGCGCCAGCAGCCAAGCCCCGGGTATGAAGGAGCTGTTTTTT.